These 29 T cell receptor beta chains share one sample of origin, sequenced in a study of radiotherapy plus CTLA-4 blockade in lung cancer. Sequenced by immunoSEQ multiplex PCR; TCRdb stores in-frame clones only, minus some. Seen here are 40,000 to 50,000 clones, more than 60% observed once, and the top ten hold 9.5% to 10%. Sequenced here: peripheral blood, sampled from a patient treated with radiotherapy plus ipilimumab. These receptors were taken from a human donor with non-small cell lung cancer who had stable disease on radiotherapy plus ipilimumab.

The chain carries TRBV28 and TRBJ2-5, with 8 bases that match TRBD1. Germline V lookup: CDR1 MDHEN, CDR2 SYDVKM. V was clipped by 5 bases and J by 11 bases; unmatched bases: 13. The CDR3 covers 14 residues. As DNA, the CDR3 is TGTGCCAGCAGTCGCGTCGGACAGGGATATGAGCAGTACTTC. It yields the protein CASSRVGQGYEQYF.

In DNA, the CDR3 is TGTGCCAGCAGTTTAGGAGCCTCTGGGGCCAACGTCCTGACTTTC. Residues: CASSLGASGANVLTF. The chain joins TRBV27 to TRBJ2-6; D is uncertain. This CDR3 is 15 amino acids long. Germline V gene data show CDR1 as MNHEY and CDR2 as SMNVEV (reference sequence). Trimming stripped 2 bases from V and 0 bases from J, with 5 bases between.

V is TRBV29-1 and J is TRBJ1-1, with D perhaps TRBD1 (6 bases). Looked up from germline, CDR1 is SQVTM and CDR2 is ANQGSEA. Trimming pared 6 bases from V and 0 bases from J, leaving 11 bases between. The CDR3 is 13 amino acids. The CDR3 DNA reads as TGCAGCGTGGCCGGACAGCTGAACACTGAAGCTTTCTTT. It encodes CSVAGQLNTEAFF.

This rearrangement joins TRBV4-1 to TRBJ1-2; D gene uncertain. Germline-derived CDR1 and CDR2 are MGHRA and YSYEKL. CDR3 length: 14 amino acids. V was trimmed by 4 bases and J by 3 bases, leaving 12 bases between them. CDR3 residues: CASSLGRDYYGYTF. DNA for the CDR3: TGCGCCAGCAGCCTCGGGAGGGATTACTATGGCTACACCTTC.

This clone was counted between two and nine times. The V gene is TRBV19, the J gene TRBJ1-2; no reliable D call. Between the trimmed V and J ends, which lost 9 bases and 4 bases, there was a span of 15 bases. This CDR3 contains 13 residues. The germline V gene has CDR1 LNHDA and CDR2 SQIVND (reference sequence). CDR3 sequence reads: CASSQGGTYGYTF. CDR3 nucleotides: TGTGCCAGCTCCCAAGGAGGTACCTATGGCTACACCTTC.

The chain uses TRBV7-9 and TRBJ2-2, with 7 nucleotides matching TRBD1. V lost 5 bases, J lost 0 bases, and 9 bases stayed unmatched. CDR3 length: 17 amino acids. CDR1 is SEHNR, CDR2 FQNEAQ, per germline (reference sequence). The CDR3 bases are TGTGCCAGCAGCCCCCTGAGTGACAGGGCGAACACCGGGGAGCTGTTTTTT. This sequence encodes CASSPLSDRANTGELFF.

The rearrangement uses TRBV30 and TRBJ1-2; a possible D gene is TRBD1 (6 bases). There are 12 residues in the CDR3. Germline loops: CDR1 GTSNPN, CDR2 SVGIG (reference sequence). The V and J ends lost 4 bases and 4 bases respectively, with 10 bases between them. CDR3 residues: CAWNRAIYGYTF. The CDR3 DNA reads TGTGCCTGGAACAGGGCAATCTATGGCTACACCTTC.

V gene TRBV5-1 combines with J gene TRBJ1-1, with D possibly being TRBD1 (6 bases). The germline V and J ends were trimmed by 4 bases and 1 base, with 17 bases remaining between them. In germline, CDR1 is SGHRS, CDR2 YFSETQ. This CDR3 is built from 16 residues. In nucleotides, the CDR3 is TGCGCCAGCAGCGGGACGACAGGTGGGGCGAACACTGAAGCTTTCTTT. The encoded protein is CASSGTTGGANTEAFF.

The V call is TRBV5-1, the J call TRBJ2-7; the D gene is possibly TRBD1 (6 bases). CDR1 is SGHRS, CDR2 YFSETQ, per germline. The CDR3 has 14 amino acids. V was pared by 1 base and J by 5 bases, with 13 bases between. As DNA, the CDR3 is TGCGCCAGCAGCTTGACTCAGGGGATGAACGAGCAGTACTTC. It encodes CASSLTQGMNEQYF.

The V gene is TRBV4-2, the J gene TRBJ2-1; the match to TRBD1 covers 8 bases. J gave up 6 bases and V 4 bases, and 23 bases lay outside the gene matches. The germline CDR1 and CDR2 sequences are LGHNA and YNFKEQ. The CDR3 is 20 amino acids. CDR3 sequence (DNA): TGTGCCAGCAGCCCTAAAGGGGGGACAGGACTAAATTCCGCCGGCAATGAGCAGTTCTTC. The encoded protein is CASSPKGGTGLNSAGNEQFF.

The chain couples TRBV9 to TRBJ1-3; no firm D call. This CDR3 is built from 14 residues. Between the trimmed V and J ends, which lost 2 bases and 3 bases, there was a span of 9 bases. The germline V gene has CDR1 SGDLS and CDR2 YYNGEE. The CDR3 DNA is TGTGCCAGCAGCGTGACCGAGGGTGGAAACACCATATATTTT. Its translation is CASSVTEGGNTIYF.

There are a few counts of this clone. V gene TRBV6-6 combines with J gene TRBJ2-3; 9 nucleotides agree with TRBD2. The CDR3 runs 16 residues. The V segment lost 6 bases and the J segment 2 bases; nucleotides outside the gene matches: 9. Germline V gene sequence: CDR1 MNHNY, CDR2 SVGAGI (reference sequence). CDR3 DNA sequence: TGTGCCAGCAGCCTAATAGCGGGGGTTTCCACAGATACGCAGTATTTT. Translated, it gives CASSLIAGVSTDTQYF.

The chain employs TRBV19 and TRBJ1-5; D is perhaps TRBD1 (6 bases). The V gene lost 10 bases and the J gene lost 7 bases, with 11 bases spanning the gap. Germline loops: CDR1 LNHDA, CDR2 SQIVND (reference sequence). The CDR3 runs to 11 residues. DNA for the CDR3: TGTGCCACTGGGGGCCCCCAGCCCCAGCATTTT. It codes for CATGGPQPQHF.

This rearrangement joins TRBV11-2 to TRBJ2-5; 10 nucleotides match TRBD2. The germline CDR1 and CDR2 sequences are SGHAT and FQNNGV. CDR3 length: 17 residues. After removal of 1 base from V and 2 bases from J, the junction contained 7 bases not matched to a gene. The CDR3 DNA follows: TGTGCCAGCAGCTTAGGTAGCGGGGGGCTATTACAAGAGACCCAGTACTTC. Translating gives CASSLGSGGLLQETQYF.

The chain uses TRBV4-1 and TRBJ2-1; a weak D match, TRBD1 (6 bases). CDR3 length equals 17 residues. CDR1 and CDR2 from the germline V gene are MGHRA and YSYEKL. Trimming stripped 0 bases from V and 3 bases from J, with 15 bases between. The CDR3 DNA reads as TGCGCCAGCAGCCAAGAAGGAGGACAGCCGTTCTACAATGAGCAGTTCTTC. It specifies CASSQEGGQPFYNEQFF.

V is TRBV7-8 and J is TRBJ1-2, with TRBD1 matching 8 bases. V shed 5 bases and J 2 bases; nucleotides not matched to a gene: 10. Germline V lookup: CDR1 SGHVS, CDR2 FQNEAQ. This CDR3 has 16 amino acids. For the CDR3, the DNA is TGTGCCAGCAGCCCTCGGACAGGGCTGGGGAACTATGGCTACACCTTC. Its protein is CASSPRTGLGNYGYTF.

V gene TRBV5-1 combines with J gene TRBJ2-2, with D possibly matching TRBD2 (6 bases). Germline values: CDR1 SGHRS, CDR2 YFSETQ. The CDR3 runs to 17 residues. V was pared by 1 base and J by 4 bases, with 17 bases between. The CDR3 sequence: CASSLFGGMLSTGELFF. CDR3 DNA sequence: TGCGCCAGCAGCTTGTTCGGGGGAATGCTGAGCACCGGGGAGCTGTTTTTT.

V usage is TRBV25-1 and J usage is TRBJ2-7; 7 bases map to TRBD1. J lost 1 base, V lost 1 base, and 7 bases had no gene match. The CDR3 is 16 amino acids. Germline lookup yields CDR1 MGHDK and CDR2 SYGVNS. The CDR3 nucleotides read TGTGCCAGCAGTGAATCAGGCAGGGGGAAGTCCTACGAGCAGTACTTC. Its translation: CASSESGRGKSYEQYF.

The CDR3 loop reads CASSSLQGGRAFF. The CDR3 bases are TGTGCCAGCTCGTCCCTTCAGGGGGGAAGGGCTTTCTTT. V is TRBV18 and J is TRBJ1-1; the match to TRBD1 covers 7 bases. This CDR3 is 13 amino acids long. V gave up 6 bases and J gave up 11 bases; unmatched junction bases: 12. In germline, CDR1 is KGHSH, CDR2 LQKENI.

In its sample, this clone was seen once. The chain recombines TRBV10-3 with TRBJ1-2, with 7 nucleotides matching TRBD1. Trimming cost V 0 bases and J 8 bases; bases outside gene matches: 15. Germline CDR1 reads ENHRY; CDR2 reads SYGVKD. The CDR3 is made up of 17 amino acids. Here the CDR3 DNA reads TGTGCCATCAGTGAGTCAGAATCAGGACAGGTTCGTCGGGGCTACACCTTC. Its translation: CAISESESGQVRRGYTF.

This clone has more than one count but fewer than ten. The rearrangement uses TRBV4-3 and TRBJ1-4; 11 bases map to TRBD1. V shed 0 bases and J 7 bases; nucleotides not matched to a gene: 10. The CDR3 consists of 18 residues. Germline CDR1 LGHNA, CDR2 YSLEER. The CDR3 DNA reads TGCGCCAGCAGCCAAGAAGGTCCCTGGACAGGGGGCTCTGAAAAACTGTTTTTT. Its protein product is CASSQEGPWTGGSEKLFF.

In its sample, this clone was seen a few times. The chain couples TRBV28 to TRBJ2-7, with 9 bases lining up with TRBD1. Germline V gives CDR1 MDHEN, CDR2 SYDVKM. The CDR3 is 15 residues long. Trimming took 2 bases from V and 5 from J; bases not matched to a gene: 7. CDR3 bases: TGTGCCAGCAGTTTACCGGGACAGGGTGCCCACGAGCAGTACTTC. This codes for CASSLPGQGAHEQYF.

This CDR3 reads CASSTGTGSYEQYF. Written as DNA, the CDR3 is TGTGCCAGCAGTACCGGGACAGGCTCCTACGAGCAGTACTTC. The chain recombines TRBV6-6 with TRBJ2-7; 8 bases map to TRBD1. Per germline, CDR1 MNHNY and CDR2 SVGAGI (reference sequence). V lost 5 bases to trimming and J lost 0 bases; unmatched junction nucleotides: 3. The CDR3 consists of 14 residues.

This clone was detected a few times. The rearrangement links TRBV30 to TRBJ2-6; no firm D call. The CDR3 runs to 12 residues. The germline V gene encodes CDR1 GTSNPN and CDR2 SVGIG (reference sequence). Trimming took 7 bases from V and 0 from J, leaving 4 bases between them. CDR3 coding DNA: TGTGCCTCCTTCTCTGGGGCCAACGTCCTGACTTTC. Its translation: CASFSGANVLTF.

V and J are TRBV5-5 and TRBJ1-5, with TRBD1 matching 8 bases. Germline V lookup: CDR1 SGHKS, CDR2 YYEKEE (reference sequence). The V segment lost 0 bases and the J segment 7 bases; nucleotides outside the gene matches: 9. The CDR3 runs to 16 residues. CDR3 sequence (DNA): TGTGCCAGCAGCTTGGGTCGGTCAGGGGGCGGCCAGCCCCAGCATTTT. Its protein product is CASSLGRSGGGQPQHF.

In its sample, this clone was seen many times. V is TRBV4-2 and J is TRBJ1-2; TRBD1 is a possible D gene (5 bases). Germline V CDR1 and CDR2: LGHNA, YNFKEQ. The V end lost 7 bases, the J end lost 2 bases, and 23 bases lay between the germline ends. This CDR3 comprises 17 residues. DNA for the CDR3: TGTGCCAGCACCAAAGGGGAATACGGGTTACCCAACTATGGCTACACCTTC. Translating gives CASTKGEYGLPNYGYTF.

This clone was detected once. CDR3 region: CASSEAGQGLRYRTEAFF. CDR3 nucleotides: TGTGCCAGCAGTGAAGCGGGGCAGGGTTTACGGTACCGCACTGAAGCTTTCTTT. J is TRBJ1-1 and V is TRBV6-1, with D perhaps TRBD1 (5 bases). The CDR3 is 18 amino acids. Trimming left V 0 bases short and J 4 bases short, with 21 bases between. Germline CDR1 and CDR2: MNHNS and SASEGT.

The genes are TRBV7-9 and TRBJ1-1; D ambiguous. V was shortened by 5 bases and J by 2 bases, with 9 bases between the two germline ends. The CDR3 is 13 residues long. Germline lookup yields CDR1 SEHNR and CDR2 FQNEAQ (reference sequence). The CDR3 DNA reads TGTGCCAGCAGCCTCATGGGCAACACTGAAGCTTTCTTT. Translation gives CASSLMGNTEAFF.

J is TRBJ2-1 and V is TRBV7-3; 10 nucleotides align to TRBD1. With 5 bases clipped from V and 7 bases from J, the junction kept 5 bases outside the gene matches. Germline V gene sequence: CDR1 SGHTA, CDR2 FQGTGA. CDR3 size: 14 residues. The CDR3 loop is CASSRRDRGNEQFF. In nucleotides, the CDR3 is TGTGCCAGCAGCCGTCGGGACAGGGGTAATGAGCAGTTCTTC.